The 19 T cell receptor beta chains below come from one sample, sequenced in a study of blood T cell repertoires in COVID-19. Sequencing was performed with immunoSEQ multiplex PCR; in TCRdb, only in-frame clones are kept and a portion is missing. The table shows around 87,000 clones, with roughly 80% occurring only once. The material sequenced was peripheral blood. The receptors derive from a human donor in a cohort sampled during active COVID-19.

The genes are TRBV29-1 and TRBJ2-1; a weak D match, TRBD2 (5 bases). CDR1 is SQVTM, CDR2 ANQGSEA, per germline. The V end lost 6 bases, the J end lost 1 base, and 13 bases lay between the germline ends. The CDR3 has 14 amino acids. Written as DNA, the CDR3 is TGCAGCGTAGGACTCTCCGTATCCTACAATGAGCAGTTCTTC. This gives the protein CSVGLSVSYNEQFF.

The chain uses TRBV7-9 and TRBJ1-1, with D tentatively TRBD1 (6 bases). Germline V gene sequence: CDR1 SEHNR, CDR2 FQNEAQ (reference sequence). The V and J ends lost 5 bases and 1 base respectively, with 26 bases between them. The CDR3 loop spans 19 amino acids. This CDR3 is CASSPLRQVPVPENTEAFF. CDR3 in DNA: TGTGCCAGCAGCCCGCTACGACAGGTCCCCGTTCCCGAGAACACTGAAGCTTTCTTT.

The genes are TRBV7-2 and TRBJ2-2, with 8 positions matching TRBD1. This CDR3 is built from 16 residues. The trim removed 4 bases at V and 2 bases at J, leaving 6 bases unmatched. Germline V gene data show CDR1 as SGHTA and CDR2 as FQGNSA. As DNA, the CDR3 is TGTGCCAGCAGCTCCCGGACAGGGAGCAACACCGGGGAGCTGTTTTTT. This encodes CASSSRTGSNTGELFF.

This chain joins TRBV6-6 and TRBJ1-2; a weak D match, TRBD1 (6 bases). The CDR3 runs to 16 residues. Trimming removed 4 bases at V and 1 base at J, with 16 bases between. Looked up from germline, CDR1 is MNHNY and CDR2 is SVGAGI (reference sequence). The CDR3 bases are TGTGCCAGCAGTTTGGGGGGGACACGCGTTAACTATGGCTACACCTTC. This sequence encodes CASSLGGTRVNYGYTF.

The genes are TRBV7-9 and TRBJ1-1; D not resolved. The CDR3 contains 16 residues. Looked up from germline, CDR1 is SEHNR and CDR2 is FQNEAQ (reference sequence). V was pared by 2 bases and J by 0 bases, with 13 bases between. CDR3 sequence reads: CASSLPNPGMNTEAFF. DNA of the CDR3: TGTGCCAGCAGCTTACCCAACCCAGGCATGAACACTGAAGCTTTCTTT.

This clone was seen a handful of times. V usage is TRBV2 and J usage is TRBJ2-7; 9 bases map to TRBD2. This CDR3 comprises 14 residues. The junction had 5 bases not matched to a gene; V was cut back by 5 bases and J by 3 bases. Germline V gene data show CDR1 as SNHLY and CDR2 as FYNNEI. CDR3 in amino acids: CASSSGTSSYEQYF. For the CDR3, the DNA is TGTGCCAGCAGTTCCGGGACTAGCAGCTACGAGCAGTACTTC. Based on the CDR3 plus reference TRBV2 and TRBJ2-7, the full variable domain is EPEVTQTPSHQVTQMGQEVILRCVPISNHLYFYWYRQILGQKVEFLVSFYNNEISEKSEIFDDQFSVERPDGSNFTLKIRSTKLEDSAMYFCASSSGTSSYEQYFGPGTRLTVT.

The chain joins TRBV3-1 (or the pseudogene TRBV3-2) to TRBJ1-4; 9 nucleotides match TRBD1. The V segment lost 2 bases and the J segment 8 bases; nucleotides outside the gene matches: 9. There are 16 residues in the CDR3. Germline V gene lookup returns CDR1 LGHDT and CDR2 YNNKEL (reference sequence). CDR3: CASSQHGDRVGEKLFF. The CDR3 coding sequence is TGTGCCAGCAGCCAACATGGGGACAGGGTCGGCGAAAAACTGTTTTTT.

V gene TRBV28 combines with J gene TRBJ2-1, with D possibly being TRBD1 (6 bases). V shed 2 bases and J shed 10 bases, with 9 bases lying between them. Germline CDR1 MDHEN, CDR2 SYDVKM. This CDR3 has 12 amino acids. CDR3 loop: CASSLPGTEQFF. The CDR3, as DNA: TGTGCCAGCAGTTTACCAGGGACAGAGCAGTTCTTC. Drawing the rest from reference TRBV28 and TRBJ2-1, the complete variable domain is DVKVTQSSRYLVKRTGEKVFLECVQDMDHENMFWYRQDPGLGLRLIYFSYDVKMKEKGDIPEGYSVSREKKERFSLILESASTNQTSMYLCASSLPGTEQFFGPGTRLTVL.

This clone was detected a few times. The V gene is TRBV4-1, the J gene TRBJ1-1, with a possible D match to TRBD1 (6 bases). The CDR3 loop spans 13 amino acids. Trimming took off 3 bases at V and 7 bases at J, with 12 bases between the two ends. Germline V CDR1 and CDR2: MGHRA, YSYEKL. This CDR3 reads CASSHLQGNEAFF. The CDR3 nucleotides read TGCGCCAGCAGCCACCTCCAGGGGAATGAAGCTTTCTTT.

The J gene is TRBJ2-5, the V gene TRBV20-1; D is uncertain. Per the germline V gene, CDR1 is DFQATT and CDR2 is SNEGSKA (reference sequence). Trimming stripped 7 bases from V and 7 bases from J, with 10 bases between. The CDR3 covers 10 residues. The CDR3 region is CSVHAVTQYF. CDR3 DNA: TGCAGTGTACACGCGGTGACCCAGTACTTC.

The chain links TRBV6-2 or TRBV6-3 to TRBJ1-2; 8 positions agree with TRBD1. Germline V CDR1 and CDR2: MNHEY, SVGEGT. The CDR3 has 15 residues. J lost 7 bases, V lost 0 bases, and 7 bases had no gene match. CDR3 bases: TGTGCCAGCAGTTACTCCAAAATAGGACAGGGTGGCTACACCTTC. It yields the protein CASSYSKIGQGGYTF.

The rearrangement uses TRBV24-1 and TRBJ1-2, with TRBD1 as a possible D gene (6 bases). The germline gives CDR1 KGHDR, CDR2 SFDVKD. The CDR3 runs to 12 residues. V was clipped by 1 base and J by 7 bases, with 6 bases between them. This chain's CDR3 is CATSDLGGGYTF. CDR3 DNA: TGTGCCACCAGTGATTTAGGGGGTGGCTACACCTTC.

Written as DNA, the CDR3 is TGCAGTGTAAAAACCCTTCGGGAGCAGTACTTC. This sequence encodes CSVKTLREQYF. The V and J genes are TRBV20-1 and TRBJ2-7; no reliable D call. CDR1 is DFQATT and CDR2 is SNEGSKA in the germline V gene (reference sequence). CDR3 length equals 11 residues. With 7 bases removed from V and 7 bases from J, the gap between germline ends came to 14 bases.

The chain links TRBV18 to TRBJ1-2; TRBD1 is a possible D gene (5 bases). This CDR3 spans 14 amino acids. Germline CDR1 KGHSH, CDR2 LQKENI. V shed 0 bases and J shed 5 bases, with 10 bases lying between them. The CDR3 reads CASSPPGDYYGYTF. The CDR3 DNA is TGTGCCAGCTCACCACCAGGGGATTATTATGGCTACACCTTC.

V gene TRBV4-1 combines with J gene TRBJ1-4; weak D call: TRBD1 (5 bases). In germline, CDR1 is MGHRA, CDR2 YSYEKL. Trimming shortened V by 4 bases and J by 0 bases, and 15 bases separated the two germline ends. The CDR3 totals 17 residues. The CDR3 DNA sequence: TGCGCCAGCAGCCTGCGGGACCCTCCTGCAACTAATGAAAAACTGTTTTTT. It specifies CASSLRDPPATNEKLFF.

In its sample, this clone was seen a few times. The J gene is TRBJ1-3, the V gene TRBV20-1; 8 nucleotides agree with TRBD1. CDR1 is DFQATT, CDR2 SNEGSKA, per germline (reference sequence). This CDR3 comprises 15 residues. V shed 3 bases, J shed 1 base, and the junction held 5 bases outside the gene matches. The CDR3 spells CSASSDRASGNTIYF. CDR3 sequence (DNA): TGCAGTGCTAGTTCGGACAGGGCGTCTGGAAACACCATATATTTT.

This chain connects TRBV12-3 or TRBV12-4 to TRBJ2-2; possible D gene TRBD1, 5 bases. V was trimmed by 3 bases and J by 7 bases, leaving 6 bases between them. CDR3 length: 12 amino acids. The CDR3 nucleotides read TGTGCCAGCAGTTTTCAGGGCGGGGAGCTGTTTTTT. Encoded protein: CASSFQGGELFF.

The chain has TRBV28 and TRBJ1-3; a weak D match, TRBD1 (5 bases). This CDR3 is built from 14 residues. V shed 4 bases and J shed 5 bases, with 12 bases lying between them. Germline lookup yields CDR1 MDHEN and CDR2 SYDVKM. The CDR3 DNA reads TGTGCCAGCAGTTCCCTGGGGGGGAGAAACACCATATATTTT. Translated: CASSSLGGRNTIYF.

The V gene is TRBV27, the J gene TRBJ1-1; D unclear. Germline values: CDR1 MNHEY, CDR2 SMNVEV (reference sequence). The CDR3 is 15 residues long. Trimming shortened V by 7 bases and J by 5 bases, and 20 bases separated the two germline ends. In nucleotides, the CDR3 is TGTGCCAGCAAGTCCATGCGGGGTACGAGTACTGAAGCTTTCTTT. Amino acids: CASKSMRGTSTEAFF.